This TCR beta chain stems from a study of CD4 T cells in relation to SARS-CoV-2 and coronaviruses. The sample holds a few counts of this clone. Antigen specificity is unknown. Measured with immunoSEQ multiplex PCR; TCRdb has only the in-frame clones, and not every one. Among 18,000 or so clones listed, about 72% were seen once. This CDR3 has 15 residues. CDR1 and CDR2 from the germline V gene are SGHDT and YYEEEE. Trimming cost V 4 bases and J 2 bases, with 13 bases left between them. Before the COVID-19 pandemic, during about 2011-2019, CD4+ T cells were taken from unexposed donors. CD4+ T cells were isolated from the cells after 10 days of culture.

Sequencing was done on a sample of CD4+ T cells from PBMCs, cultured in vitro. The sequence came from a human donor in good health. The J gene is TRBJ1-5, the V gene TRBV5-6; perhaps TRBD1 as D (6 bases). CDR3 amino acids: CASSPGGRGNQPQHF. The CDR3 DNA sequence: TGTGCCAGCAGCCCCGGGGGCCGTGGCAATCAGCCCCAGCATTTT.